The T cell receptor (beta chain) described here comes from a study of Tregs in tolerant kidney transplant recipients. On this clone itself: Its specificity is not known.

V was pared by 4 bases and J by 0 bases, with 6 bases between. This CDR3 contains 13 residues. Germline CDR1 reads ENHRY; CDR2 reads SYGVKD. Recipients received nonmyeloablative bone marrow transplants from related graft donors, with transient mixed chimerism. Unstimulated Tregs (CD4+CD25+CD127-) and CD4+CD25- non-Tregs were sorted from PBMCs. General observations from the study: Biological reproducibility was not directly addressed in this study.

Sequenced by immunoSEQ multiplex PCR; TCRdb stores in-frame clones only, minus some. Of tens of thousands of clones listed, 90% to 95% are singletons. Sample: CD4+ T cells from blood (PBMCs), taken 12 months after the transplant. This receptor was taken from a human patient who received a combined kidney and bone marrow transplant. Some T cells may be graft donor cells. J is TRBJ1-2 and V is TRBV10-3; no firm D call. CDR3 in amino acids: CAISVAPNYGYTF. The DNA for the CDR3 is TGTGCCATCAGTGTAGCCCCTAACTATGGCTACACCTTC.